The T cell receptor beta chain described here comes from a study of human T cells and chemical hapten exposure. This clonotype was picked up one time. The antigen remains undetermined. From germline, CDR1 is MNHEY and CDR2 SMNVEV (reference sequence). V lost 8 bases and J 3 bases, leaving 4 bases between the germline ends. The CDR3 runs to 11 residues. Study findings and constraints: Expanded TCRs produced significantly more large CDR3 similarity clusters than controls did. Donors in the study had alopecia, meaning their immune response may differ from healthy people's.

The time point here: pre-sensitization, week 0. The sample's treatment: therapeutic diphenylcyclopropenone sensitization with weekly scalp DPC. Blood, whole and unfractionated, served as the source for total RNA extraction. Each CDR3 protein gets one entry after TCRdb re-called the RACE reads with MiXCR. The sample has under 200,000 distinct CDR3 sequences; approximately 31% are singletons. The receptor was isolated from a woman in her twenties or thirties with alopecia areata. Some clones in this sample may be carry-over from other donors' samples. The sequences come from whole blood, collected in connection with sensitization to the hapten diphenylcyclopropenone (DPC). The chain is built from TRBV27 and TRBJ2-2, with D uncertain. This CDR3 reads CASGHTGELFF. DNA of the CDR3: TGTGCCAGCGGGCACACCGGGGAGCTGTTTTTT.